A selection of T cell receptor beta chains follows, all from one sample in a study of T-cell reconstitution after alpha-beta-depleted transplantation in children. MiXCR, run by TCRdb on the PCR reads, gives a single entry per CDR3 protein. Of some 520,000 distinct CDR3 sequences in the sample, roughly 33% were seen once. Sequenced here: PBMCs from the stem cell graft donor, sampled from the stem cell graft. The receptors come from a human donor who donated a stem cell graft to a child with aplastic anemia. The CDR3 runs from the conserved cysteine through the conserved F or W. D genes are given only for firm matches. Where a row states a size, it is once, few, many or the class of an expanded clone; other rows omit it.

J gene	clone size	V gene	D gene	CDR3 DNA	CDR3 protein
TRBJ2-7	few	TRBV20-1	NA	TGCAGTGGGCGAGAAAGCTCCTACGAGCAGTACTTC	CSGRESSYEQYF
TRBJ2-7	few	TRBV29-1	TRBD1	TGCAGCGTTGCGGACAGGGGTCCCTACGAGCAGTACTTC	CSVADRGPYEQYF
TRBJ2-3	few	TRBV5-1	NA	TGCGCCAGCAGCTTCGCAGATACTAGCACAGATACGCAGTATTTT	CASSFADTSTDTQYF
TRBJ1-1	NA	TRBV6-5	TRBD1	TGTGCCAGCAGTTATGGTGGGACAGGAGAAGCTGAAGCTTTCTTT	CASSYGGTGEAEAFF
TRBJ1-5	NA	TRBV6-2/TRBV6-3	TRBD1	TGTGCCAGCAGTTACCTCCAGGGGGGCAATCAGCCCCAGCATTTT	CASSYLQGGNQPQHF
TRBJ2-1	few	TRBV18	TRBD2	TGTGCCAGCTCATTGGGGCCGGGACTACCTTACAATGAGCAGTTCTTC	CASSLGPGLPYNEQFF
TRBJ2-1	NA	TRBV7-8	NA	TGTGCCAGCAGCTTACATCGAGCCCTTTACGGTGAGCAGTTCTTC	CASSLHRALYGEQFF
TRBJ2-2	NA	TRBV6-1	NA	TGTGCCAGCAGTGTCAAGAACACCGGGGAGCTGTTTTTT	CASSVKNTGELFF
TRBJ2-4	NA	TRBV12-2	NA	TGTGCAAGTCGGACTCCCGCTTCGAAGGGGCCGAGCAAAAACATTCAGTACTTC	CASRTPASKGPSKNIQYF
TRBJ1-1	few	TRBV27	TRBD1	TGTGCCAGCAGTTTCCTTCGGACAGGGGCAAGCACTGAAGCTTTCTTT	CASSFLRTGASTEAFF
TRBJ2-2	NA	TRBV5-1	TRBD2	TGCGCCAGCAGCGCGGCGACTAGCGGGAGCTGGACCGGGGAGCTGTTTTTT	CASSAATSGSWTGELFF
TRBJ2-3	once	TRBV29-1	TRBD1	TGCAGCGTTGCCGGGACAGAGGCCACAGATACGCAGTATTTT	CSVAGTEATDTQYF
TRBJ2-2	few	TRBV6-2/TRBV6-3	TRBD1	TGTGCCAGCAGTTACTCGGACAGGGGGGAGCTGTTTTTT	CASSYSDRGELFF
TRBJ1-1	NA	TRBV25-1	NA	TGTGCCAGCCAGGACTCGGGTCCTACGCCTTTCTTT	CASQDSGPTPFF
TRBJ2-1	once	TRBV11-2	NA	TGTGCCAGCACCCAAGCGCGGGGAACCGTTTACAATGAGCAGTTCTTC	CASTQARGTVYNEQFF
TRBJ2-1	NA	TRBV6-1	TRBD2	TGTGCCAGCAAAATACTAGCGGGAAGAGATGAGCAGTTCTTC	CASKILAGRDEQFF
TRBJ2-1	NA	TRBV27	NA	TGTGCCAGCAGTTTATGGTCCTTACCAAATGAGCAGTTCTTC	CASSLWSLPNEQFF
TRBJ2-1	many	TRBV29-1	NA	TGCAGCGTAGTTGCCAGGAACAATGAGCAGTTCTTC	CSVVARNNEQFF
TRBJ1-3	NA	TRBV6-5	NA	TGTGCCAGCAGTTACGGACGGCCATCCTCTGGAAACACCATATATTTT	CASSYGRPSSGNTIYF
TRBJ1-1	NA	TRBV28	NA	TGTGCCAGCAGTTTTCTGAGATGGGGCACTGAAGCTTTCTTT	CASSFLRWGTEAFF
TRBJ1-2	NA	TRBV20-1	TRBD1	TGCAGTGCTAGAGGGACAGGCTATGGCTACACCTTC	CSARGTGYGYTF
TRBJ2-1	NA	TRBV11-2	TRBD1	TGTGCCAGCCAATTAGAATGGGACAGTCTAGACAATGAGCAGTTCTTC	CASQLEWDSLDNEQFF
TRBJ1-1	NA	TRBV27	NA	TGTGCCAGCAGTTTACGGGGGCCACGTTCTGAAGCTTTCTTT	CASSLRGPRSEAFF
TRBJ2-4	NA	TRBV7-9	TRBD2	TGTGCCAGCAGCTTAGTTGGCGGGAGGGGCAAAAACATTCAGTACTTC	CASSLVGGRGKNIQYF
TRBJ2-7	NA	TRBV28	NA	TGTGCCAGCAGTTTCCTTCGCCCGCGGGTGGACGAGCAGTACTTC	CASSFLRPRVDEQYF
TRBJ2-1	few	TRBV4-3	TRBD2	TGCGCCAGCAGCCAAGAAGGCGGACTAGCCGATGAGCAGTTCTTC	CASSQEGGLADEQFF
TRBJ1-1	few	TRBV7-9	NA	TGTGCCATTATCCGCGTAGGGAACACTGAAGCTTTCTTT	CAIIRVGNTEAFF
TRBJ2-1	NA	TRBV11-3	TRBD2	TGTGCCAGCAGCTTAGTAAGGCGGGAGGGCCATGAGCAGTTCTTC	CASSLVRREGHEQFF
TRBJ2-5	NA	TRBV6-2/TRBV6-3	TRBD2	TGTGCCAGCACCGGGACTAGCGGGAGAAGGGAGACCCAGTACTTC	CASTGTSGRRETQYF
TRBJ2-5	NA	TRBV29-1	NA	TGCAGTGTTGAACGTGCGCAAGAGACCCAGTACTTC	CSVERAQETQYF
TRBJ2-3	NA	TRBV20-1	TRBD1	TGCAGTGCGAGGGACAGGGGGTGGAATACGCAGTATTTT	CSARDRGWNTQYF
TRBJ2-1	NA	TRBV20-1	TRBD2	TGCAGTGCTAACGAGCCGGGAGGGTGGAATGAGCAGTTCTTC	CSANEPGGWNEQFF
TRBJ1-1	NA	TRBV19	NA	TGTGCCAGTAGTCCCCGGGACACCAAGAGGGTGAACACTGAATCTTTCTTT	CASSPRDTKRVNTESFF
TRBJ2-1	few	TRBV7-8	NA	TGTGCCAGCAGCTTACCCGGGACTTCCTACAATGAGCAGTTCTTC	CASSLPGTSYNEQFF
TRBJ2-5	few	TRBV20-1	NA	TGCAGTGCCAGGAGCGGCAGGGAGACCCAGTACTTC	CSARSGRETQYF
TRBJ1-1	few	TRBV5-1	NA	TGCGCCAGCAGCTCCATGGCCCAACTGAATAAGAACACTGAAGCTTTCTTT	CASSSMAQLNKNTEAFF
TRBJ2-4	NA	TRBV19	TRBD2	TGTGCCAGTAGTCCTGGGACTAGCGGGATAGCCAAAAACATTCAGTACTTC	CASSPGTSGIAKNIQYF
TRBJ1-2	NA	TRBV7-2	NA	TGTGCCAGCAGCTTTCTGGTTGTAGCTGCGGCCGCCTATGGCTACACCTTC	CASSFLVVAAAAYGYTF
TRBJ1-1	NA	TRBV29-1	NA	TGCAGCGCAACGGTCCCGGTGGCGGGCACTGAAGCTTTCTTT	CSATVPVAGTEAFF
TRBJ1-2	NA	TRBV4-1	NA	TGCGCCAGCAGCCAAGATCGGGACGGCTATGGCTACACCTTC	CASSQDRDGYGYTF
TRBJ2-3	NA	TRBV10-1	TRBD1	TGCGCCAGCAGCCGGGACAGACCTAGTGATACGCAGTATTTT	CASSRDRPSDTQYF
TRBJ1-1	few	TRBV6-5	NA	TGTGCCAGCAGTTCCCTAATGGCAGGGCGCGCTGAAGCTTTCTTT	CASSSLMAGRAEAFF
TRBJ2-1	NA	TRBV7-3	TRBD2	TGTGCCAGCAGCTTATGGGGCGGGAGGGGAAGTGAGCAGTTCTTC	CASSLWGGRGSEQFF
TRBJ2-3	few	TRBV5-1	TRBD2	TGCGCCAGCAGCTCTCGACTAGCCGAAGACCTCCATACGCAGTATTTT	CASSSRLAEDLHTQYF
TRBJ1-1	few	TRBV6-1	NA	TGTGCCAGCACCTTGGGTTTCAGCCGCGACACTGAAGCTTTCTTT	CASTLGFSRDTEAFF
TRBJ2-1	NA	TRBV6-2/TRBV6-3	TRBD2	TGTGCCAGCAGTTACCCCACGGTACTACCTGGCGGGAGGCCACGCTGGCGAGAGCAGTTCTTC	CASSYPTVLPGGRPRWREQFF
TRBJ2-3	NA	TRBV7-2	NA	TGTGCCAGCAGCTTAGGGCAGGCAACTAGCACAGATACGCAGTATTTT	CASSLGQATSTDTQYF
TRBJ2-3	NA	TRBV11-2	NA	TGTGCCAGCAGCTTGAGGCGGCAGGCCCGAGATACGCAGTATTTT	CASSLRRQARDTQYF